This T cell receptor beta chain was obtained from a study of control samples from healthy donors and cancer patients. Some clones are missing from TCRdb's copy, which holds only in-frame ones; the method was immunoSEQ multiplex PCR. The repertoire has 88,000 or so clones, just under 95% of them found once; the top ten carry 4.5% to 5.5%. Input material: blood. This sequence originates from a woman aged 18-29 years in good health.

The CDR3 DNA follows: TGTGCCAGCAGTCCTCGACGCGACAGGGCCCATGAAAAACTGTTTTTT. This gives the protein CASSPRRDRAHEKLFF. The chain has TRBV28 and TRBJ1-4; 7 bases map to TRBD1. Germline-derived CDR1 and CDR2 are MDHEN and SYDVKM. J was trimmed by 6 bases and V by 5 bases; bases with no gene match: 12. CDR3 size: 16 residues.